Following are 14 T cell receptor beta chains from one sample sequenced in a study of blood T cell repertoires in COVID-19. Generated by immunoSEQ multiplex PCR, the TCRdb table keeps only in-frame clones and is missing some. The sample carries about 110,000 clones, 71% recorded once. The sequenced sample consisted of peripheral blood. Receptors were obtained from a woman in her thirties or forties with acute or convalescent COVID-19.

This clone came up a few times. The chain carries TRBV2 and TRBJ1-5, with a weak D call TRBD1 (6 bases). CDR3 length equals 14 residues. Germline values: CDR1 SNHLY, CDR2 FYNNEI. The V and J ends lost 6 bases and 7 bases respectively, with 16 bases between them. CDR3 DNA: TGTGCCAGCAGCTTACAGGGTATAAGCCAGCCCCAGCATTTT. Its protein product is CASSLQGISQPQHF. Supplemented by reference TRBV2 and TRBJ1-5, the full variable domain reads EPEVTQTPSHQVTQMGQEVILRCVPISNHLYFYWYRQILGQKVEFLVSFYNNEISEKSEIFDDQFSVERPDGSNFTLKIRSTKLEDSAMYFCASSLQGISQPQHFGDGTRLSIL.

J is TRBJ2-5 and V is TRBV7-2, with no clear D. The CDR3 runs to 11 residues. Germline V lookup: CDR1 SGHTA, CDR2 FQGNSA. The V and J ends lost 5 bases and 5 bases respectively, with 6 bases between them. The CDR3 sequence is CASSVQETQYF. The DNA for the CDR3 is TGTGCCAGCAGCGTACAGGAGACCCAGTACTTC.

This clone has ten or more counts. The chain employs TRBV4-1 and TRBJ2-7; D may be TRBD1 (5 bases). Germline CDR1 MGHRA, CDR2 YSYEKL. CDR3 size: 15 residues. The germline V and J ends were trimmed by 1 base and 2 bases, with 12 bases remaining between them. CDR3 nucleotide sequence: TGCGCCAGCAGCCAAGGACTGGCAGGGACCTACGAGCAGTACTTC. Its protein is CASSQGLAGTYEQYF.

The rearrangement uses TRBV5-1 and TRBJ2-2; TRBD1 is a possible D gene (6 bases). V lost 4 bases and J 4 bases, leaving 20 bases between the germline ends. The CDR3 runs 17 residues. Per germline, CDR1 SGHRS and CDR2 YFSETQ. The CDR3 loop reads CASSPAGPGAGTGELFF. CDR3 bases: TGCGCCAGCAGCCCCGCTGGGCCAGGGGCGGGCACCGGGGAGCTGTTTTTT.

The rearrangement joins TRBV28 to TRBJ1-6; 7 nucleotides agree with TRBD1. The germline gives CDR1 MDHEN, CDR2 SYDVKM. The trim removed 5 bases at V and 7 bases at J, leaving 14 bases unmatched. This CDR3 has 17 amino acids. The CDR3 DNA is TGTGCCAGCAGTCAAGTCGACAGGGTAATACGGAATTCACCCCTCCACTTT. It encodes CASSQVDRVIRNSPLHF.

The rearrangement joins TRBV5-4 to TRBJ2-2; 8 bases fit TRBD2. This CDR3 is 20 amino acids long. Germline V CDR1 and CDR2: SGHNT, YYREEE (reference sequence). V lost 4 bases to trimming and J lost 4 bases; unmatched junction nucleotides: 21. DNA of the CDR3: TGTGCCAGCAGCCCGGGGGGGTTACTAGCGTCCGGGGCGGGCACCGGGGAGCTGTTTTTT. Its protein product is CASSPGGLLASGAGTGELFF. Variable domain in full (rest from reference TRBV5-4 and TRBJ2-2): ETGVTQSPTHLIKTRGQQVTLRCSSQSGHNTVSWYQQALGQGPQFIFQYYREEENGRGNFPPRFSGLQFPNYSSELNVNALELDDSALYLCASSPGGLLASGAGTGELFFGEGSRLTVL.

The CDR3 protein is CASSGIRNSPLHF. CDR3 nucleotides: TGTGCCAGCAGTGGGATCAGGAATTCACCCCTCCACTTT. V and J are TRBV2 and TRBJ1-6; D not certain. Germline V gene sequence: CDR1 SNHLY, CDR2 FYNNEI. Trimming took 4 bases from V and 7 from J, leaving 8 bases between them. This CDR3 spans 13 amino acids. Together with reference TRBV2 and TRBJ1-6, the CDR3 gives the full variable domain: EPEVTQTPSHQVTQMGQEVILRCVPISNHLYFYWYRQILGQKVEFLVSFYNNEISEKSEIFDDQFSVERPDGSNFTLKIRSTKLEDSAMYFCASSGIRNSPLHFGNGTRLTVT.

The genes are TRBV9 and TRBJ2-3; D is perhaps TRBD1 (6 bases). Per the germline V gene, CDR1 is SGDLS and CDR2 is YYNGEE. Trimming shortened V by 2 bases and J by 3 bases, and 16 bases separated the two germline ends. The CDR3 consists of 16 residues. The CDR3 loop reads CASSVGTDSWTDTQYF. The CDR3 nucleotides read TGTGCCAGCAGCGTGGGCACGGACAGTTGGACAGATACGCAGTATTTT.

As DNA, the CDR3 is TGTGCCTGGAGTTCCCAGGGGCAAGTTGGCTACACCTTC. This sequence encodes CAWSSQGQVGYTF. The genes are TRBV30 and TRBJ1-2, with D perhaps TRBD1 (6 bases). This CDR3 spans 13 amino acids. Looked up from germline, CDR1 is GTSNPN and CDR2 is SVGIG (reference sequence). Trimming removed 2 bases at V and 7 bases at J, with 14 bases between. Together with reference TRBV30 and TRBJ1-2, the CDR3 gives the full variable domain: SQTIHQWPATLVQPVGSPLSLECTVEGTSNPNLYWYRQAAGRGLQLLFYSVGIGQISSEVPQNLSASRPQDRQFILSSKKLLLSDSGFYLCAWSSQGQVGYTFGSGTRLTVV.

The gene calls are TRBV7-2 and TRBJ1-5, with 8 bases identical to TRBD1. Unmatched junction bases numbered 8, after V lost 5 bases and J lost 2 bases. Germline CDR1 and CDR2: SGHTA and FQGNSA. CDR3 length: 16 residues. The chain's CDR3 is CASSLGQGQGNQPQHF. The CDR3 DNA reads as TGTGCCAGCAGCCTAGGACAGGGACAGGGCAATCAGCCCCAGCATTTT.

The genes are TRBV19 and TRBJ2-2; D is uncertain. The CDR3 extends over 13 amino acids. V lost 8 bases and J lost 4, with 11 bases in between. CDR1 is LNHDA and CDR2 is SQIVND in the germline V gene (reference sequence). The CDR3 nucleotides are TGTGCCAGTCCGGGTCCCCTCACCGGGGAGCTGTTTTTT. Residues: CASPGPLTGELFF.

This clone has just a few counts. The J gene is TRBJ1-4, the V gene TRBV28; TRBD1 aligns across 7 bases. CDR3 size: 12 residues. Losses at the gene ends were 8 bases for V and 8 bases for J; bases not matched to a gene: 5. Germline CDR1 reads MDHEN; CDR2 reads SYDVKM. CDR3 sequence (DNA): TGTGCCAGCGCTACAGGGGTGGAAAAACTGTTTTTT. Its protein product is CASATGVEKLFF.

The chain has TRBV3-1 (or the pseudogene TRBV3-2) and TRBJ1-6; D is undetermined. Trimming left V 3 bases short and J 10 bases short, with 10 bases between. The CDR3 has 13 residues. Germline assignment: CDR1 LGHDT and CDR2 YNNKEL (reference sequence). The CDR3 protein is CASSHSGLSPLHF. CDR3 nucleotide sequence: TGTGCCAGCAGCCACTCAGGTTTGTCACCCCTCCACTTT.

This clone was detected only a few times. For the CDR3, the DNA is TGTGCCAGCAGCGCAGCCTACGAGCAGTACTTC. Residues: CASSAAYEQYF. This chain connects TRBV7-2 to TRBJ2-7, with D unclear. Germline CDR1 SGHTA, CDR2 FQGNSA. The CDR3 has 11 amino acids. Trimming took off 5 bases at V and 2 bases at J, with 4 bases between the two ends.